The 19 T cell receptor beta chains reported below all come from one sample, sequenced in a study of graft-versus-host responses after intestinal transplantation. Their antigens remain unidentified. The table came from immunoSEQ multiplex PCR; TCRdb's copy has only in-frame clones and leaves some out. The profile covers 71,000 or so clones, with 80% to 95% appearing a single time and approximately 1.4% taken by the ten largest. The specimen comprised unstimulated CD8+ T cells sorted from spleen or lymph node cells, sampled before intestinal transplant. These receptors all come from a human donor who received an intestinal transplant.

The chain employs TRBV15 and TRBJ2-5, with TRBD2 as a possible D gene (5 bases). Looked up from germline, CDR1 is LNHNV and CDR2 is YYDKDF (reference sequence). Trimming stripped 0 bases from V and 0 bases from J, with 11 bases between. CDR3 length: 16 amino acids. The CDR3 region is CATSRESGSYQETQYF. The CDR3 coding sequence is TGTGCCACCAGCAGAGAGAGCGGTAGCTACCAAGAGACCCAGTACTTC.

This clone was detected only a few times. The V call is TRBV6-5, the J call TRBJ1-1; D is unresolved. This CDR3 contains 14 residues. Germline V gene data show CDR1 as MNHEY and CDR2 as SVGAGI. V was cut by 2 bases and J by 0 bases, with 7 bases left in between. The DNA of the CDR3 is TGTGCCAGCAGTTACGATGACATGAACACTGAAGCTTTCTTT. Protein sequence: CASSYDDMNTEAFF.

The rearrangement uses TRBV6-5 and TRBJ1-6, with unresolved D. The germline V and J ends were trimmed by 7 bases and 7 bases, with 11 bases remaining between them. Germline V gene lookup returns CDR1 MNHEY and CDR2 SVGAGI. The CDR3 has 13 amino acids. This CDR3 reads CASNPGWNSPLHF. The CDR3 region has the DNA TGTGCCAGCAACCCGGGGTGGAATTCACCCCTCCACTTT.

This clone turned up a few times. The chain employs TRBV5-4 and TRBJ1-1, with D unclear. CDR3 size: 13 residues. Between the trimmed V and J ends, which lost 4 bases and 8 bases, there was a span of 15 bases. The V gene's germline CDR1 is SGHNT and CDR2 YYREEE (reference sequence). CDR3 region: CASSPALDFEAFF. In nucleotides, the CDR3 is TGTGCCAGCAGCCCGGCCCTAGACTTCGAAGCTTTCTTT.

The chain employs TRBV2 and TRBJ2-1, with TRBD1 matching over 9 bases. V gave up 6 bases and J gave up 6 bases; unmatched junction bases: 9. The CDR3 is made up of 15 amino acids. The germline CDR1 and CDR2 sequences are SNHLY and FYNNEI. The CDR3: CASSAGTGLGNEQFF. DNA for the CDR3: TGTGCCAGCAGCGCCGGGACAGGGCTGGGCAATGAGCAGTTCTTC.

DNA of the CDR3: TGTGCCAGCAGCCCCCGAGGGTCCAACTATGGCTACACCTTC. Its protein is CASSPRGSNYGYTF. The chain employs TRBV6-5 and TRBJ1-2; no definite D call. The CDR3 length is 14 residues. Germline lookup yields CDR1 MNHEY and CDR2 SVGAGI. V lost 6 bases and J 2 bases, leaving 13 bases between the germline ends.

The CDR3 protein is CASSVGGGAVDQPQHF. The CDR3 DNA is TGTGCCAGTAGTGTGGGGGGAGGGGCGGTGGATCAGCCCCAGCATTTT. The chain has TRBV19 and TRBJ1-5, with D perhaps matching TRBD1 (5 bases). Trimming shortened V by 5 bases and J by 5 bases, and 19 bases separated the two germline ends. The CDR3 is 16 amino acids. Germline V lookup: CDR1 LNHDA, CDR2 SQIVND (reference sequence).

The J gene is TRBJ1-1, the V gene TRBV2; 8 bases map to TRBD1. Losses at the gene ends were 3 bases for V and 3 bases for J; bases not matched to a gene: 9. Germline values: CDR1 SNHLY, CDR2 FYNNEI. The CDR3 has 16 residues. The CDR3 DNA is TGTGCCAGCAGTGACCCAGACAGGGGATGGGACACTGAAGCTTTCTTT. Protein sequence: CASSDPDRGWDTEAFF.

The rearrangement joins TRBV21-1 to TRBJ2-5; the table's D call of TRBD2 was not tested on the DNA. TRBV21-1 is an annotated pseudogene. The CDR3 has 14 residues. CDR3 in amino acids: CASSPGLGGETQYF. The CDR3 coding sequence is TGTGCCAGCAGCCCGGGTCTCGGGGGGGAGACCCAGTACTTC.

The chain's CDR3 is CASGTGSSYEQYF. The CDR3 bases are TGTGCCAGCGGAACAGGGAGCTCCTACGAGCAGTACTTC. This rearrangement joins TRBV7-9 to TRBJ2-7, with D possibly being TRBD1 (6 bases). This CDR3 is 13 amino acids long. Looked up from germline, CDR1 is SEHNR and CDR2 is FQNEAQ (reference sequence). The V gene lost 8 bases and the J gene lost 0 bases, with 11 bases spanning the gap. The full variable domain, rest sourced from reference TRBV7-9 and TRBJ2-7, is DTGVSQNPRHKITKRGQNVTFRCDPISEHNRLYWYRQTLGQGPEFLTYFQNEAQLEKSRLLSDRFSAERPKGSFSTLEIQRTEQGDSAMYLCASGTGSSYEQYFGPGTRLTVT.

The rearrangement uses TRBV9 and TRBJ2-1; TRBD2 matches at 9 bases. V lost 0 bases to trimming and J lost 2 bases; unmatched junction nucleotides: 3. The CDR3 spans 16 residues. Looked up from germline, CDR1 is SGDLS and CDR2 is YYNGEE. The DNA for the CDR3 is TGTGCCAGCAGCGTAGGGGGCGGGGGGGCCTACAATGAGCAGTTCTTC. It specifies CASSVGGGGAYNEQFF.

This chain links TRBV12-5 with TRBJ2-3, with a weak D call TRBD2 (6 bases). Germline CDR1 and CDR2: LGHNT and FRNRAP. This CDR3 spans 13 amino acids. Between the trimmed V and J ends, which lost 7 bases and 0 bases, there was a span of 8 bases. CDR3 DNA sequence: TGTGCTAGTGAGGGGACTAGCACAGATACGCAGTATTTT. Protein sequence: CASEGTSTDTQYF.

The chain uses TRBV4-1 and TRBJ2-1, with 7 bases that match TRBD1. CDR3 length: 15 residues. Trimming removed 0 bases from V and 7 bases from J; junction bases left unmatched: 6. CDR1 is MGHRA, CDR2 YSYEKL, per germline. The CDR3 sequence: CASSQDTGVGNEQFF. CDR3 nucleotides: TGCGCCAGCAGCCAAGATACAGGGGTTGGGAATGAGCAGTTCTTC.

The count of this clone is one. The rearrangement uses TRBV6-5 and TRBJ2-7; D remains unclear. Germline assignment: CDR1 MNHEY and CDR2 SVGAGI. Between the trimmed V and J ends, which lost 4 bases and 2 bases, there was a span of 12 bases. This CDR3 region has 14 residues. Written as DNA, the CDR3 is TGTGCCAGCAGTTCCATAGAGGCCCCCTACGAGCAGTACTTC. Translation: CASSSIEAPYEQYF.

The chain has TRBV9 and TRBJ1-4, with D possibly TRBD1 on 5 matching bases. CDR1 and CDR2 (germline): SGDLS, YYNGEE. This CDR3 region has 15 residues. Between the trimmed V and J ends, which lost 10 bases and 5 bases, there was a span of 21 bases. The CDR3 region is CAPLRVGGKNEKLFF. The CDR3 coding sequence is TGTGCCCCGCTCAGGGTTGGGGGGAAAAATGAAAAACTGTTTTTT.

The chain couples TRBV5-4 to TRBJ1-2; the match to TRBD1 covers 8 bases. This CDR3 region has 17 residues. Germline CDR1 SGHNT, CDR2 YYREEE (reference sequence). Trimming took 4 bases from V and 8 from J; bases not matched to a gene: 19. The CDR3 sequence: CASSGPGQEPVGAGYTF. CDR3 DNA: TGTGCCAGCAGCGGGCCGGGACAGGAGCCCGTGGGGGCCGGCTACACCTTC.

This clone was observed a single time. This CDR3 is CASSPGGPNTGELFF. The CDR3 DNA reads TGTGCCAGCTCACCCGGGGGGCCCAACACCGGGGAGCTGTTTTTT. V and J are TRBV18 and TRBJ2-2, with a weak D call TRBD2 (7 bases). V shed 3 bases and J shed 2 bases, with 10 bases lying between them. The V gene's germline CDR1 is KGHSH and CDR2 LQKENI. The CDR3 loop spans 15 amino acids. Full variable domain (outside the CDR3, taken from reference TRBV18 and TRBJ2-2): NAGVMQNPRHLVRRRGQEARLRCSPMKGHSHVYWYRQLPEEGLKFMVYLQKENIIDESGMPKERFSAEFPKEGPSILRIQQVVRGDSAAYFCASSPGGPNTGELFFGEGSRLTVL.

The chain recombines TRBV9 with TRBJ1-6; 7 bases fit TRBD1. Germline values: CDR1 SGDLS, CDR2 YYNGEE. The V segment lost 3 bases and the J segment 7 bases; nucleotides outside the gene matches: 10. This CDR3 is built from 16 residues. CDR3 sequence: CASSAEEGQQNSPLHF. In nucleotides, the CDR3 is TGTGCCAGCAGCGCCGAGGAGGGACAGCAGAATTCACCCCTCCACTTT.

This clone was seen just once. This chain connects TRBV6-4 to TRBJ2-3; no definite D call. This CDR3 comprises 16 residues. Germline lookup yields CDR1 MRHNA and CDR2 SNTAGT. V was trimmed by 5 bases and J by 0 bases, leaving 15 bases between them. CDR3 DNA: TGTGCCAGCAGTTTGATCCCAGGTGCTAGCACAGATACGCAGTATTTT. This codes for CASSLIPGASTDTQYF.